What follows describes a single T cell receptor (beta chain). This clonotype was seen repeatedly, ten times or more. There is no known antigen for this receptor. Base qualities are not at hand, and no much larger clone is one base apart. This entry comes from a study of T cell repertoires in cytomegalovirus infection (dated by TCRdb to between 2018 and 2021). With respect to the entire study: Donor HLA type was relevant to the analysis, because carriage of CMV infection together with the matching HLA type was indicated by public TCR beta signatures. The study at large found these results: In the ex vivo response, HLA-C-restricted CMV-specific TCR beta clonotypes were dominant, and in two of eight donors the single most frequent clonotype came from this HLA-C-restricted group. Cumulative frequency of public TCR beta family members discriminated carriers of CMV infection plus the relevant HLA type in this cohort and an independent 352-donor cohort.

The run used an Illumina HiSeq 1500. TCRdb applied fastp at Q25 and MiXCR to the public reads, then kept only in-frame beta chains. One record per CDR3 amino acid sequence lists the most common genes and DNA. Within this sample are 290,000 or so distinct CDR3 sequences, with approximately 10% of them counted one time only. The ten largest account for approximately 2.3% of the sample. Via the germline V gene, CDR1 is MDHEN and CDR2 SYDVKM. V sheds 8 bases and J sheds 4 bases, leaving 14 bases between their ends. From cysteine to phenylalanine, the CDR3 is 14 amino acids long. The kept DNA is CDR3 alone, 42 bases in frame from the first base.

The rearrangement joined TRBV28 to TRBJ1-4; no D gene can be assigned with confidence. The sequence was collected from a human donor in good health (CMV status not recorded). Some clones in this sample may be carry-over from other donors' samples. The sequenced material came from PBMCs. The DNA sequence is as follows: TGTGCCAGCCATCCAGGCCACTTTAATGAAAAACTGTTTTTT. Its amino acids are CASHPGHFNEKLFF.